This is a list of T cell receptor beta chains from one sample in a study of T-cell reconstitution after alpha-beta-depleted transplantation in children. TCRdb re-derived calls from the PCR reads in MiXCR, one entry per CDR3 protein. The sample contains approximately 7,000 distinct CDR3 sequences, about 11% of which appear only once. The sample in question was PBMCs, mostly from graft donor cells, obtained 180 days after TCRalphabeta/CD19-depleted stem cell transplant. Receptors were obtained from a child in the first two years of life who had a stem cell transplant for acute myeloid leukemia, so the T cells may come from the graft donor. Both conserved end residues are part of each CDR3. A D gene is named only where the DNA matches it firmly. The listing skips clone size in some rows; elsewhere it reads once, few, many or a size class.

CDR3,DNA,J,size,V,D,length
CASKAGLGGELFF,TGTGCCAGCAAAGCCGGACTGGGCGGGGAGCTGTTTTTT,TRBJ2-2,medium-sized,TRBV6-4,-,13
CASSESTGDPFYNEQFF,TGCGCCAGCAGTGAGTCCACGGGGGATCCCTTCTACAATGAGCAGTTCTTC,TRBJ2-1,-,TRBV10-2,-,17
CASSPGERAHNEQFF,TGTGCCAGCAGCCCCGGGGAGCGGGCCCACAATGAGCAGTTCTTC,TRBJ2-1,many,TRBV5-8,-,15
CASSFRRGEQFF,TGTGCCAGCAGTTTCCGGCGAGGTGAGCAGTTCTTC,TRBJ2-1,many,TRBV12-3/TRBV12-4,-,12
CASLTPGLAVYPYEQYF,TGTGCCAGTCTGACGCCTGGACTAGCGGTTTATCCCTACGAGCAGTACTTC,TRBJ2-7,many,TRBV27,TRBD2,17
CASSFGGGYNEQFF,TGCGCCAGCAGCTTTGGGGGAGGGTACAATGAGCAGTTCTTC,TRBJ2-1,-,TRBV5-1,TRBD2,14
CASSFQRTEETQYF,TGTGCCAGCAGCTTCCAGCGAACCGAAGAGACCCAGTACTTC,TRBJ2-5,many,TRBV7-2,-,14
CASSSRGQGLETQYF,TGTGCCAGTAGTTCCAGGGGACAGGGTCTAGAGACCCAGTACTTC,TRBJ2-5,many,TRBV19,TRBD1,15
CASSVVPGLAGASTDTQYF,TGTGCCAGCAGCGTCGTCCCGGGACTAGCGGGAGCAAGCACAGATACGCAGTATTTT,TRBJ2-3,many,TRBV9,TRBD2,19
CASSQVHRLGEQYF,TGTGCCAGCAGCCAAGTCCATCGCCTCGGGGAGCAGTACTTC,TRBJ2-7,many,TRBV4-2,-,14
CASSLLSPNEQFF,TGTGCCAGCAGCTTACTTAGTCCCAATGAGCAGTTCTTC,TRBJ2-1,many,TRBV7-9,-,13
CSARETNAQSEQYF,TGCAGTGCTAGAGAGACGAATGCCCAAAGCGAGCAGTACTTC,TRBJ2-7,many,TRBV20-1,-,14
CASSPIAGTYNEQFF,TGTGCCAGCAGCCCCATAGCGGGCACCTACAATGAGCAGTTCTTC,TRBJ2-1,many,TRBV7-6,TRBD2,15
CASSERFTGLAGEVAYNEQFF,TGTGCCAGCAGTGAAAGGTTTACGGGACTAGCGGGAGAAGTGGCCTACAATGAGCAGTTCTTC,TRBJ2-1,-,TRBV2,TRBD2,21
CASSLALGRTGELFF,TGCGCCAGCAGCTTGGCTCTGGGCAGAACCGGGGAGCTGTTTTTT,TRBJ2-2,many,TRBV5-1,-,15
CASSLSFETQYF,TGTGCCAGCAGCTTATCTTTTGAGACCCAGTACTTC,TRBJ2-5,many,TRBV7-2,-,12
CASSPRLAGSTDTQYF,TGCGCCAGCAGCCCCCGACTAGCGGGTAGCACAGATACGCAGTATTTT,TRBJ2-3,many,TRBV4-1,TRBD2,16
CSVGDYHNEQFF,TGCAGCGTGGGGGACTACCACAATGAGCAGTTCTTC,TRBJ2-1,medium-sized,TRBV29-1,TRBD2,12
CASSQGSGQINPQHF,TGTGCCAGCAGCCAAGGCTCGGGCCAGATTAATCCCCAGCATTTT,TRBJ1-5,many,TRBV3-1,-,15
CASSLPWSSSYEQYF,TGTGCCAGCAGCTTACCCTGGTCGAGCTCCTACGAGCAGTACTTC,TRBJ2-7,-,TRBV7-8,-,15
CASSGPKGGSGANVLTF,TGTGCCAGCAGTGGTCCCAAAGGAGGGTCTGGGGCCAACGTCCTGACTTTC,TRBJ2-6,many,TRBV6-1,-,17
CSARPETGVGIHPQHF,TGCAGTGCTAGACCCGAGACAGGGGTGGGCATTCACCCCCAGCATTTT,TRBJ1-5,-,TRBV20-1,TRBD1,16
CASSYPHRDPYEQYF,TGTGCCAGCAGTTACCCCCACAGGGATCCCTACGAGCAGTACTTC,TRBJ2-7,many,TRBV27,-,15
CAISSRDRGAGELFF,TGTGCCATCAGTTCCCGGGACAGGGGCGCCGGGGAGCTGTTTTTT,TRBJ2-2,many,TRBV10-3,TRBD1,15
CASSFEGTETQYF,TGTGCCAGCAGTTTTGAGGGGACGGAGACCCAGTACTTC,TRBJ2-5,many,TRBV28,-,13
CASSPRTGGNYGYTF,TGTGCCAGCAGCCCACGGACAGGGGGCAACTATGGCTACACCTTC,TRBJ1-2,medium-sized,TRBV12-3/TRBV12-4,TRBD1,15
CSAFTGTGAYNEQFF,TGCAGTGCTTTTACCGGGACAGGGGCTTACAATGAGCAGTTCTTC,TRBJ2-1,many,TRBV20-1,TRBD1,15
CASSLWTSGRYEQYF,TGTGCCAGCAGTTTATGGACTAGCGGGAGGTACGAGCAGTACTTC,TRBJ2-7,many,TRBV27,TRBD2,15